The sequence of this T cell receptor beta chain was determined in a study of shared clonotypes between healthy human individuals. Study-level results: Some clonotypes were shared by all four sorted-subset donors, while others were not shared. The non-shared ones had lower generation probabilities than the shared ones. Shared clonotypes: approximately 4.5% naive CD4, around 3.4% naive CD8, roughly 2.4% memory CD4, over 0.3% memory CD8. Naive subsets usually exceeded memory subsets in estimated richness.

A CD45RA-negative memory subset and a CD45RA+ naive subset were separated from the CD4+ cells. This CDR3 comprises 14 residues. Germline V gene data show CDR1 as LNHDA and CDR2 as SQIVND (reference sequence). Trimming took off 3 bases at V and 8 bases at J, with 14 bases between the two ends. About this clone: Its antigen is not identified.

The assay was immunoSEQ multiplex PCR, and TCRdb's table has in-frame clones only and misses some. The sample records millions of clones, 90% to 95% being singletons. The origin of this receptor is a man aged 18 to 29 in good health. The rearrangement joins TRBV19 to TRBJ2-4; possibly TRBD2 for D (5 bases). The sample comprised naive CD4+ T cells sorted from blood. Subset here: CD45RA+ positively selected. In DNA, the CDR3 is TGTGCCAGTAGTATGTCCGGGGTCGGGGACATTCAGTACTTC. As protein: CASSMSGVGDIQYF.